A single sample is the source of the 28 T cell receptor beta chains below, sequenced in a study of CD4 and CD8 cells across lung adenocarcinoma regions. TCRdb re-derived calls from the PCR reads in MiXCR, one entry per CDR3 protein. The sample has approximately 12,000 distinct CDR3 sequences, less than 60% seen once. The sequenced sample consisted of CD8+ T cells from the margin of a lung tumor. The receptors derive from a female donor with lung adenocarcinoma. The CD4 and CD8 labels of this study may be unreliable.

This clonotype occurred a few times. The rearrangement joins TRBV30 to TRBJ1-4, with a possible D match to TRBD1 (6 bases). The V end lost 3 bases, the J end lost 5 bases, and 13 bases lay between the germline ends. This CDR3 contains 14 residues. Germline V gives CDR1 GTSNPN, CDR2 SVGIG (reference sequence). CDR3 protein: CAWREGGRNEKLFF. Here the CDR3 DNA reads TGTGCCTGGAGGGAAGGGGGACGAAATGAAAAACTGTTTTTT.

Note on this clonotype: Compared with germline, one end of the junction differs, possibly owing to a read error. The chain has TRBV6-1 and TRBJ2-4; D is perhaps TRBD2 (7 bases). This CDR3 spans 16 amino acids. Germline CDR1 reads MNHNS; CDR2 reads SASEGT. CDR3 DNA: TGTGTCAGCGCCGACTGGGGGGGCCTAGCCAAAGACACTCAGTACTTC. It is translated as CVSADWGGLAKDTQYF.

This rearrangement joins TRBV6-1 to TRBJ2-5, with D unresolved. The DNA end is a closer match to TRBJ2-3, so the J assignment may be wrong. This CDR3 spans 14 amino acids. Germline assignment: CDR1 MNHNS and CDR2 SASEGT. This CDR3 is CAGSAEIIEETQYF. CDR3 bases: TGTGCCGGCTCGGCGGAGATTATAGAAGAGACGCAGTATTTT.

This clonotype was observed a handful of times. The chain combines TRBV10-1 with TRBJ2-5, with D uncertain. TRBJ2-7 matches the DNA end more closely, so the J call is doubtful. CDR3 length: 12 amino acids. Germline V gives CDR1 WNHNN, CDR2 SYGVQD (reference sequence). In DNA, the CDR3 is TGCGCCAGCAGTGAGCCCACCTACGAGCAGTACTTC. Its protein is CASSEPTYEQYF.

The chain employs TRBV6-5 and TRBJ1-1; a weak D match, TRBD1 (6 bases). The CDR3 has 16 amino acids. CDR1 MNHEY and CDR2 SVGAGI come from the germline V gene. V was shortened by 0 bases and J by 1 base, with 12 bases between the two germline ends. Here the CDR3 DNA reads TGTGCCAGCAGTTACTCGACGGGGGCCGCGAACACTGAAGCTTTCTTT. It yields the protein CASSYSTGAANTEAFF.

This clonotype was recorded only once. The V gene is TRBV6-1, the J gene TRBJ2-3, with 9 bases identical to TRBD2. The DNA end favors TRBJ2-7, so the J call may be wrong. The CDR3 loop spans 16 amino acids. From germline, CDR1 is MNHNS and CDR2 SASEGT. The CDR3: CASGPSGDRATDTQYF. The DNA for the CDR3 is TGTGCCAGCGGTCCTAGCGGGGACCGTGCCACAGATACGCAGTACTTC.

The chain uses TRBV7-6 and TRBJ2-4, with D tentatively TRBD2 (6 bases). Germline V CDR1 and CDR2: SGHVS, FNYEAQ. CDR3 length equals 16 residues. V lost 5 bases and J 13 bases, leaving 27 bases between the germline ends. CDR3 coding DNA: TGTGCCAGCAGCGCCGGGTGGCGGGGCGCCAAAAATACGCAGTACTTC. Translating gives CASSAGWRGAKNTQYF.

Concerning this clonotype itself: The junction differs from germline at one of its ends, possibly a read error. The gene calls are TRBV27 and TRBJ2-4; tentative D call: TRBD2 (6 bases). Per germline, CDR1 MNHEY and CDR2 SMNVEV (reference sequence). CDR3 length equals 13 residues. Here the CDR3 reads CARGLWGKDMQYF. CDR3 in DNA: TGTGCCAGGGGACTGTGGGGCAAAGACATGCAGTACTTC.

In this sample, this clonotype turned up a few times. The chain combines TRBV6-1 with TRBJ2-2; 11 bases are a match to TRBD2. J lost 0 bases, V lost 7 bases, and 4 bases had no gene match. The CDR3 has 16 amino acids. Germline CDR1 and CDR2: MNHNS and SASEGT. CDR3: CASKQGLAANTGELFF. As DNA, the CDR3 is TGTGCCAGCAAGCAGGGACTAGCGGCGAACACCGGGGAGCTGTTTTTT.

The genes are TRBV10-3 and TRBJ2-3, with D possibly being TRBD2 (6 bases). Trimming removed 4 bases from V and 3 bases from J, with 14 bases in between. The CDR3 sequence is 15 residues long. Germline V gives CDR1 ENHRY, CDR2 SYGVKD. Written as DNA, the CDR3 is TGTGCCATCAGTGGTGTGGTGGGGGGAACAGATACGCAGTATTTT. It encodes CAISGVVGGTDTQYF.

This clonotype was seen at least ten times. This rearrangement joins TRBV6-4 to TRBJ2-3; 8 positions match TRBD2. Germline V gene data show CDR1 as MRHNA and CDR2 as SNTAGT. Losses at the gene ends were 2 bases for V and 4 bases for J; bases not matched to a gene: 5. The CDR3 loop spans 15 amino acids. CDR3 in DNA: TGTGCCAGCAGTGACGGGAGCGGGAGTGCAGATACGCAGTATTTT. Protein sequence: CASSDGSGSADTQYF.

By its share, this clonotype is medium-sized. Here the CDR3 reads CASSEVRNTEAFF. The DNA of the CDR3 is TGTGCCAGCAGTGAAGTAAGGAACACTGAAGCTTTCTTT. This chain joins TRBV6-1 and TRBJ1-1; D unclear. The germline gives CDR1 MNHNS, CDR2 SASEGT. CDR3 length equals 13 residues. V was pared by 1 base and J by 1 base, with 4 bases between.

Concerning this clonotype itself: An end of the junction does not agree with germline; a read error may underlie this. V usage is TRBV6-2 or TRBV6-3 and J usage is TRBJ2-5, with D perhaps matching TRBD1 or TRBD2 (8 bases each). This CDR3 is 18 amino acids long. Looked up from germline, CDR1 is MNHEY and CDR2 is SVGEGT. The CDR3 protein is CASTDRGLGGGGQDTQYF. The CDR3 DNA reads as TGTGCCAGCACCGACAGGGGACTAGGGGGGGGGGGCCAAGATACCCAGTACTTC.

The chain is built from TRBV27 and TRBJ2-1; D not resolved. TRBJ2-7 explains the end of the DNA better; the J call may be wrong. There are 11 residues in the CDR3. The germline V gene encodes CDR1 MNHEY and CDR2 SMNVEV (reference sequence). The CDR3 reads CASSSLYEQYF. CDR3 nucleotide sequence: TGTGCCAGCTCCTCTTTATACGAGCAGTACTTC.

The chain recombines TRBV10-2 with TRBJ2-3, with D uncertain. Trimming left V 3 bases short and J 14 bases short, with 12 bases between. CDR3 length: 11 amino acids. Germline CDR1 reads WSHSY; CDR2 reads SAAADI. For the CDR3, the DNA is TGCGCCAGCAGTGATAGTGGTCTTATGTATTTT. Translation gives CASSDSGLMYF.

The chain recombines TRBV30 with TRBJ2-3, with D uncertain. The CDR3 is 13 amino acids. Germline V gene data show CDR1 as GTSNPN and CDR2 as SVGIG (reference sequence). The V gene lost 0 bases and the J gene lost 3 bases, with 7 bases spanning the gap. Here the CDR3 DNA reads TGTGCCTGGAGTGTAGGTGCAACAGATACGCAGTATTTT. Protein: CAWSVGATDTQYF. Complete variable domain (other parts from reference TRBV30 and TRBJ2-3): SQTIHQWPATLVQPVGSPLSLECTVEGTSNPNLYWYRQAAGRGLQLLFYSVGIGQISSEVPQNLSASRPQDRQFILSSKKLLLSDSGFYLCAWSVGATDTQYFGPGTRLTVL.

The chain recombines TRBV6-1 with TRBJ1-2; perhaps TRBD1 as D (6 bases). The CDR3 consists of 15 residues. The germline CDR1 and CDR2 sequences are MNHNS and SASEGT. Trimming removed 6 bases from V and 4 bases from J, with 18 bases in between. Here the CDR3 reads CASSPWRGLTYGYTF. The CDR3 region has the DNA TGTGCCAGCAGCCCCTGGCGGGGGCTAACCTATGGCTACACCTTC.

This clonotype is medium-sized. The V and J genes are TRBV10-2 and TRBJ2-4; the match to TRBD1 covers 11 bases. Looked up from germline, CDR1 is WSHSY and CDR2 is SAAADI. Losses at the gene ends were 10 bases for V and 12 bases for J; bases not matched to a gene: 8. This CDR3 is built from 12 residues. The CDR3 reads CATQGQGGHQYF. DNA for the CDR3: TGCGCCACCCAGGGACAGGGGGGCCATCAGTACTTC.

This clonotype has more than one count but fewer than ten. This chain links TRBV7-9 with TRBJ1-3; D remains ambiguous. This CDR3 region has 13 residues. The germline V and J ends were trimmed by 1 base and 6 bases, with 7 bases remaining between them. CDR1 SEHNR and CDR2 FQNEAQ come from the germline V gene (reference sequence). CDR3 bases: TGTGCCAGCAGCTTAGGCACGGTAAACACCATATATTTT. Amino acid sequence: CASSLGTVNTIYF.

Of note for this clonotype: One junction end disagrees with the germline gene, perhaps due to a read error. The CDR3 bases are TGTGCCTGCGGGGAATACGGGGGCCGGGACCCAGAGACGCAGTACTTT. This gives the protein CACGEYGGRDPETQYF. This chain links TRBV25-1 with TRBJ2-3; tentatively, D is TRBD1 or TRBD2 (6 bases each). The germline V gene encodes CDR1 MGHDK and CDR2 SYGVNS. This CDR3 is built from 16 residues.

This clonotype was detected a few times. The rearrangement uses TRBV6-1 and TRBJ2-5, with D perhaps matching TRBD2 (5 bases). The CDR3 loop spans 13 amino acids. CDR1 and CDR2 from the germline V gene are MNHNS and SASEGT. V dropped 3 bases and J dropped 8 bases, with 13 bases sitting between them. The CDR3 is CASSEFIGNTQYF. CDR3 nucleotide sequence: TGTGCCAGCAGTGAGTTTATCGGGAACACCCAGTACTTC.

This clonotype has more than one count but fewer than ten. The chain has TRBV12-3 or TRBV12-4 and TRBJ1-3; possible D gene TRBD1, 6 bases. V was trimmed by 3 bases and J by 1 base, leaving 10 bases between them. This CDR3 comprises 15 residues. CDR3 bases: TGTGCCAGCAGTTTTCGGGGGGCATCTGGAAACACCATATATTTT. Its protein product is CASSFRGASGNTIYF.

This clonotype appeared a single time. The genes are TRBV6-5 and TRBJ2-3, with unresolved D. The CDR3 extends over 13 amino acids. V was cut by 2 bases and J by 6 bases, with 9 bases left in between. CDR1 and CDR2 from the germline V gene are MNHEY and SVGAGI. The CDR3: CASSYTRVDTQYF. As DNA, the CDR3 is TGTGCCAGCAGTTACACTCGGGTGGATACGCAGTATTTT.

J is TRBJ1-1 and V is TRBV7-9; no reliable D call. V gave up 1 base and J gave up 4 bases, with 10 bases separating them. The CDR3 totals 14 residues. Germline V gene sequence: CDR1 SEHNR, CDR2 FQNEAQ (reference sequence). In nucleotides, the CDR3 is TGTGCCAGCAGCTTAGAGGCGGTGGGCACTGAAGCTTTCTTT. This codes for CASSLEAVGTEAFF.

This sequence joins TRBV10-1 and TRBJ2-4; D is possibly TRBD1 or TRBD2 (5 bases each). The CDR3 runs 14 residues. CDR1 and CDR2 from the germline V gene are WNHNN and SYGVQD (reference sequence). The CDR3 region is CAGSGIRGQESQYF. In DNA form, the CDR3 reads TGCGCGGGCAGTGGGATCCGGGGCCAAGAGTCCCAGTACTTC.

This sequence joins TRBV6-1 and TRBJ2-4; possibly TRBD1 or TRBD2 for D (5 bases each). Germline assignment: CDR1 MNHNS and CDR2 SASEGT. V lost 6 bases, J lost 10 bases, and 22 bases lay in between. This CDR3 is 15 amino acids long. The CDR3 DNA sequence: TGTGCCAGCAGGCCGGGGCTGGCGGGCAAAGATATTCAGTACTTC. This translates into CASRPGLAGKDIQYF.

This clonotype was detected once. At one end the junction does not follow the germline gene, possibly because of a read error. The V gene is TRBV27, the J gene TRBJ2-3; D possibly matches TRBD1 or TRBD2 (5 bases each). The germline V gene has CDR1 MNHEY and CDR2 SMNVEV (reference sequence). The CDR3 has 14 amino acids. This CDR3 is CGSTGLRGTDTQYF. Here the CDR3 DNA reads TGTGGCAGCACGGGGCTTAGAGGGACAGATACGCAGTATTTT.

The chain employs TRBV11-2 and TRBJ2-1; 8 bases line up with TRBD1. The CDR3 consists of 16 residues. CDR1 SGHAT and CDR2 FQNNGV come from the germline V gene. V lost 5 bases, J lost 3 bases, and 9 bases stayed unmatched. The CDR3 sequence: CASSPVAGTGYNEQFF. CDR3 bases: TGTGCCAGCAGCCCCGTCGCCGGGACAGGCTACAATGAGCAGTTCTTC.